What follows is one TCR beta chain and its context. Its cognate antigen is unknown. This entry comes from a study of immune cell composition in non-small cell lung cancer. On the study more broadly: Lung adenocarcinoma or squamous carcinoma made up most tumours.

The study, taken as a whole, reports: TIL tumour reactivity correlated with maximal tumour-associated clone frequency in adenocarcinoma. Top 10 clone scores and clonality were higher in squamous than adenocarcinoma. Tumour TCR-beta clonality showed no significant link to smoking pack-years.

From germline, CDR1 is LNHDA and CDR2 SQIVND (reference sequence). The CDR3 contains 14 residues. V dropped 8 bases and J dropped 0 bases, with 10 bases sitting between them. Data came from immunoSEQ multiplex PCR; TCRdb stores just in-frame clones and leaves some out. The profile shows 4,000 to 5,000 clones, around three quarters of them singletons. J is TRBJ2-2 and V is TRBV19; D not resolved. The sample taken for sequencing was lung tumor tissue. The receptor was derived from a human donor with non-small cell lung cancer. The CDR3 nucleotides are TGTGCCAGTCGTAGGGCAGCGAACACCGGGGAGCTGTTTTTT. Amino acids: CASRRAANTGELFF. The complete variable domain, with remaining parts taken from reference TRBV19 and TRBJ2-2, reads DGGITQSPKYLFRKEGQNVTLSCEQNLNHDAMYWYRQDPGQGLRLIYYSQIVNDFQKGDIAEGYSVSREKKESFPLTVTSAQKNPTAFYLCASRRAANTGELFFGEGSRLTVL.